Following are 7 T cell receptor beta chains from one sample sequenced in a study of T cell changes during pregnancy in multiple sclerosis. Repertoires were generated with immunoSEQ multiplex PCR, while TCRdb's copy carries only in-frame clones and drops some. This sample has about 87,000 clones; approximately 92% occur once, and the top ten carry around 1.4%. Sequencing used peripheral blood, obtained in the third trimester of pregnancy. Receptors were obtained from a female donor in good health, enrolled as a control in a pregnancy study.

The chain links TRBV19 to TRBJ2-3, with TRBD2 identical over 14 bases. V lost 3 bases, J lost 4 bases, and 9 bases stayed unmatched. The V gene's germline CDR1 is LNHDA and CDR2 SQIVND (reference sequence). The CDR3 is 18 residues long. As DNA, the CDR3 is TGTGCCAGTAGTATGCCCGGGACTAGCGGGAGTCTGGCAGATACGCAGTATTTT. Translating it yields CASSMPGTSGSLADTQYF.

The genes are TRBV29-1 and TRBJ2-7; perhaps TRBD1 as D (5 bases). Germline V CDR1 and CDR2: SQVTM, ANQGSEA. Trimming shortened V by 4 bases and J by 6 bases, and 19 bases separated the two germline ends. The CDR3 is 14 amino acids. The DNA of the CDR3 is TGCAGCGTTGCCGACAGTTTCAGGCCCACCGAGCAGTACTTC. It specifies CSVADSFRPTEQYF.

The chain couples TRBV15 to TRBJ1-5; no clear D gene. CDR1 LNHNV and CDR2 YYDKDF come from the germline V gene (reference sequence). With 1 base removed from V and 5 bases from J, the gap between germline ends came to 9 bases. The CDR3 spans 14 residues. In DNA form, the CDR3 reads TGTGCCACCAGCAGAGTAGGGAGGGATCAGCCCCAGCATTTT. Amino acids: CATSRVGRDQPQHF. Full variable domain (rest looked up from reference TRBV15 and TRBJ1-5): DAMVIQNPRYQVTQFGKPVTLSCSQTLNHNVMYWYQQKSSQAPKLLFHYYDKDFNNEADTPDNFQSRRPNTSFCFLDIRSPGLGDTAMYLCATSRVGRDQPQHFGDGTRLSIL.

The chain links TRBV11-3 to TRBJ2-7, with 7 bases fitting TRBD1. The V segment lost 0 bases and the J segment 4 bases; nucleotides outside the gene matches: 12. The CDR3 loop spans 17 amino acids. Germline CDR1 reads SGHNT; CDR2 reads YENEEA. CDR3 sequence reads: CASSLDRQGFFGYEQYF. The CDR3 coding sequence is TGTGCCAGCAGCTTAGATCGACAGGGTTTTTTCGGGTACGAGCAGTACTTC.

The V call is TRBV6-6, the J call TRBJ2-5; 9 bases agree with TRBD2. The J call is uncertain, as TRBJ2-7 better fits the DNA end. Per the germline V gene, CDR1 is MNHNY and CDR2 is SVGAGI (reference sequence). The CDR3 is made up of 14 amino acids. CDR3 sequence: CASSYERGAYEQYF. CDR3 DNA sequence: TGTGCCAGCAGTTACGAGCGGGGGGCCTACGAGCAGTACTTC.

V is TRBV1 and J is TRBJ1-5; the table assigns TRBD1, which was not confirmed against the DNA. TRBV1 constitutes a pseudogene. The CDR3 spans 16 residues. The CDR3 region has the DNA TGCACCAGCAGCCAAGAAGTAAAAGGGACAAATCAGCCCCAGCATTTT. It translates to CTSSQEVKGTNQPQHF.

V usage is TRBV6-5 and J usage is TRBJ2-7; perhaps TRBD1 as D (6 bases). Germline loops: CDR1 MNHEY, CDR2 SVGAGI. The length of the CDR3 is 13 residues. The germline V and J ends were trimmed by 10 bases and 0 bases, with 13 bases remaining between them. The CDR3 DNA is TGTGCCACCTTAAGGACAGACTCCTACGAGCAGTACTTC. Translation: CATLRTDSYEQYF.